This TCR beta chain was captured in a study of post-analysis software for immune sequencing data. General study results and limits: When patients were compared with controls, roughly five TRBV segments were more frequent, TRBV5-6, TRBV5-1 and TRBV20-1 among them.

Prepared libraries of TCR beta cDNA carried unique molecular identifiers. Roughly 500,000 cDNA molecules were obtained from roughly 1.1 to 9.2 million T cells. TCRdb itself ran the PCR reads through MiXCR, one entry per CDR3 protein. Here the sample spans approximately 660,000 distinct CDR3 sequences, roughly three fifths being singletons. The CDR3 is 15 residues long. The V and J ends lost 6 bases and 1 base respectively, with 14 bases between them. The germline CDR1 and CDR2 sequences are MNHEY and SVGEGT. This clonotype turned up a few times. Its antigen is not known. The rearrangement joins TRBV6-2 or TRBV6-3 to TRBJ2-3, with a tentative D call TRBD2 (5 bases). What was sequenced was blood. The sequence derives from a girl aged 2 to 9 with multiple sclerosis. The CDR3 coding sequence is TGTGCCAGCAGCCCTTTAGCGACCCGCACAGATACGCAGTATTTT. Translating it yields CASSPLATRTDTQYF.